Below, 20 T cell receptor beta chains from the same sample are listed, as sequenced in a study of blood T cell repertoires in COVID-19 (dated by TCRdb to the early 2020s). Library preparation used the immunoSEQ multiplex PCR assay. TCRdb obtained this table from immuneACCESS and retained in-frame rearrangements with V and J assigned. These tables miss some clones; where compared with another copy, unresolved V genes account for less than half of the shortfall, and the remainder is unexplained. Counted in this sample were some 390,000 clones; 85% to 90% of them appeared once. The ten largest account for 1.7% of the sample. The sample taken for sequencing was PBMCs or T cells enriched from blood (not recorded which). These receptors came from a young woman who had recovered from COVID-19.

For this clone: Other DNA sequences of this sample code for an identical CDR3. The genes are TRBV7-9 and TRBJ1-2; D might be TRBD1 (5 bases). The V gene lost 4 bases and the J gene lost 4 bases, with 10 bases spanning the gap. Germline-derived CDR1 and CDR2 are SEHNR and FQNEAQ (reference sequence). The CDR3 spans 13 residues. This CDR3 reads CASSSTVFYGYTF. Here the CDR3 DNA reads TGTGCCAGCAGCTCGACAGTTTTCTATGGCTACACCTTC.

V is TRBV9 and J is TRBJ2-2; 9 nucleotides align to TRBD1. The trim removed 4 bases at V and 3 bases at J, leaving 4 bases unmatched. CDR1 is SGDLS, CDR2 YYNGEE, per germline. The CDR3 is 15 amino acids. The CDR3: CASSLGQGYTGELFF. Written as DNA, the CDR3 is TGTGCCAGCAGCCTCGGACAGGGGTACACCGGGGAGCTGTTTTTT. Full variable domain (remainder filled in from reference TRBV9 and TRBJ2-2): DSGVTQTPKHLITATGQRVTLRCSPRSGDLSVYWYQQSLDQGLQFLIQYYNGEERAKGNILERFSAQQFPDLHSELNLSSLELGDSALYFCASSLGQGYTGELFFGEGSRLTVL.

The sample holds one count of this clone. V gene TRBV11-1 combines with J gene TRBJ1-2; D gene unclear. The germline gives CDR1 SGHAT, CDR2 FQDESV (reference sequence). Trimming shortened V by 2 bases and J by 1 base, and 5 bases separated the two germline ends. The CDR3 is made up of 13 amino acids. The CDR3 region is CASSLPGNYGYTF. The CDR3 nucleotides are TGTGCCAGCAGCTTACCGGGTAACTATGGCTACACCTTC.

This chain links TRBV13 with TRBJ2-4; TRBD2 matches 7 bases. Germline V gene data show CDR1 as PRHDT and CDR2 as FYEKMQ (reference sequence). CDR3 length: 16 amino acids. The ends lost 4 bases at V and 6 bases at J; junction bases unmatched: 12. CDR3 amino acids: CASSYRTSWEPNIQYF. The DNA of the CDR3 is TGTGCCAGCAGCTACCGGACTAGTTGGGAACCAAACATTCAGTACTTC.

This chain uses TRBV4-3 with TRBJ2-2, with TRBD1 matching over 7 bases. The ends lost 0 bases at V and 2 bases at J; junction bases unmatched: 6. Per germline, CDR1 LGHNA and CDR2 YSLEER. The CDR3 length is 17 residues. The CDR3, as DNA: TGCGCCAGCAGCCAAGATGTGACAGGGACCAACACCGGGGAGCTGTTTTTT. Translation: CASSQDVTGTNTGELFF.

The genes are TRBV29-1 and TRBJ2-6; 11 nucleotides line up with TRBD1. Germline V lookup: CDR1 SQVTM, CDR2 ANQGSEA. CDR3 size: 17 residues. The V segment lost 5 bases and the J segment 3 bases; nucleotides outside the gene matches: 9. The CDR3 loop is CSVFPGQGGLGANVLTF. In DNA form, the CDR3 reads TGCAGCGTTTTCCCGGGACAGGGGGGTCTTGGGGCCAACGTCCTGACTTTC. The full variable domain, with the rest looked up from reference TRBV29-1 and TRBJ2-6, is SAVISQKPSRDICQRGTSLTIQCQVDSQVTMMFWYRQQPGQSLTLIATANQGSEATYESGFVIDKFPISRPNLTFSTLTVSNMSPEDSSIYLCSVFPGQGGLGANVLTFGAGSRLTVL.

The gene calls are TRBV3-1 (or the pseudogene TRBV3-2) and TRBJ2-7; possible D gene TRBD2, 5 bases. The CDR3 extends over 17 amino acids. The V end was cut by 0 bases, the J end by 6 bases, with 21 bases between. Per the germline V gene, CDR1 is LGHDT and CDR2 is YNNKEL (reference sequence). The CDR3 coding sequence is TGTGCCAGCAGCCAAGAGGGGTCGCTAGAGGGTCGGATCGAGCAGTACTTC. This encodes CASSQEGSLEGRIEQYF.

The V call is TRBV4-1, the J call TRBJ1-1; 8 nucleotides agree with TRBD1. CDR1 MGHRA and CDR2 YSYEKL come from the germline V gene. The CDR3 runs 15 residues. V was clipped by 1 base and J by 5 bases; unmatched bases: 6. The CDR3 DNA sequence: TGCGCCAGCAGCCAAGGGGACAGGCTTGGGACTGAAGCTTTCTTT. This gives the protein CASSQGDRLGTEAFF.

The chain employs TRBV28 and TRBJ1-5; D remains ambiguous. Germline V CDR1 and CDR2: MDHEN, SYDVKM. The length of the CDR3 is 15 residues. V was cut by 7 bases and J by 0 bases, with 13 bases left in between. The CDR3 is CASTLEGNSNQPQHF. CDR3 sequence (DNA): TGTGCCAGCACCCTAGAAGGTAATAGCAATCAGCCCCAGCATTTT.

V and J are TRBV30 and TRBJ1-3, with D unresolved. Trimming cost V 2 bases and J 0 bases, with 8 bases left between them. Germline CDR1 reads GTSNPN; CDR2 reads SVGIG (reference sequence). The length of the CDR3 is 14 residues. CDR3 loop: CAWSYPSSGNTIYF. CDR3 coding DNA: TGTGCCTGGAGTTATCCGAGCTCTGGAAACACCATATATTTT.

The chain links TRBV25-1 to TRBJ1-1; TRBD1 matches at 8 bases. This CDR3 has 13 amino acids. V lost 7 bases to trimming and J lost 5 bases; unmatched junction nucleotides: 6. Germline V gives CDR1 MGHDK, CDR2 SYGVNS. The CDR3 loop reads CASTSGGGTEAFF. The CDR3 nucleotides are TGTGCCAGCACCTCAGGGGGCGGGACTGAAGCTTTCTTT.

CDR3 in amino acids: CASSQEQTFGLARYNEQFF. The CDR3 bases are TGTGCCAGCAGCCAAGAACAGACTTTTGGACTAGCGCGTTACAATGAGCAGTTCTTC. V is TRBV3-1 (or the pseudogene TRBV3-2) and J is TRBJ2-1; 9 bases agree with TRBD2. This CDR3 contains 19 residues. The V gene end was trimmed by 0 bases and the J gene end by 4 bases; junction bases not matched to a gene: 13. Germline CDR1 LGHDT, CDR2 YNNKEL (reference sequence).

The gene calls are TRBV10-3 and TRBJ1-3; 12 bases are a match to TRBD1. The CDR3 extends over 18 amino acids. V shed 6 bases and J 0 bases; nucleotides not matched to a gene: 9. The germline V gene encodes CDR1 ENHRY and CDR2 SYGVKD. The CDR3 protein is CAISGTGGQTSSGNTIYF. For the CDR3, the DNA is TGTGCCATCAGCGGGACAGGGGGCCAAACGAGCTCTGGAAACACCATATATTTT.

The chain carries TRBV7-2 and TRBJ1-1; tentatively, D is TRBD1 (6 bases). V lost 5 bases to trimming and J lost 5 bases, with 18 bases between them. This CDR3 region has 15 residues. The germline CDR1 and CDR2 sequences are SGHTA and FQGNSA. In nucleotides, the CDR3 is TGTGCCAGCAGCGCGTTCAGGGGTTCGAGTACTGAAGCTTTCTTT. It specifies CASSAFRGSSTEAFF.

The CDR3 DNA is TGTGCCAGCTCACCAAAACGTACTCCGGGACAGGGGACAGATACGCAGTATTTT. As protein: CASSPKRTPGQGTDTQYF. The chain combines TRBV18 with TRBJ2-3; 10 bases map to TRBD1. The CDR3 is 18 amino acids. In germline, CDR1 is KGHSH, CDR2 LQKENI. V lost 2 bases to trimming and J lost 3 bases; unmatched junction nucleotides: 11.

Remarks on this clone: Distinct nucleotide sequences in the sample also encode this CDR3. The V and J genes are TRBV7-9 and TRBJ1-5; 7 positions agree with TRBD1. Losses at the gene ends were 4 bases for V and 5 bases for J; bases not matched to a gene: 2. The CDR3 totals 13 residues. Looked up from germline, CDR1 is SEHNR and CDR2 is FQNEAQ (reference sequence). The CDR3 DNA follows: TGTGCCAGCAGCTCCCAGGGGGATCAGCCCCAGCATTTT. This codes for CASSSQGDQPQHF.

V is TRBV9 and J is TRBJ2-6; D is undetermined. V dropped 3 bases and J dropped 0 bases, with 10 bases sitting between them. Germline CDR1 and CDR2: SGDLS and YYNGEE. The CDR3 totals 16 residues. For the CDR3, the DNA is TGTGCCAGCAGCGCACGCGGTGACTCTGGGGCCAACGTCCTGACTTTC. Its protein is CASSARGDSGANVLTF.

The chain recombines TRBV6-2 or TRBV6-3 with TRBJ1-1; D gene unclear. Between the trimmed V and J ends, which lost 4 bases and 5 bases, there was a span of 14 bases. The CDR3 covers 14 residues. Germline lookup yields CDR1 MNHEY and CDR2 SVGEGT. CDR3 protein: CASSWPREGTEAFF. The DNA for the CDR3 is TGTGCCAGCAGTTGGCCGCGGGAGGGAACTGAAGCTTTCTTT.

The V gene is TRBV5-1, the J gene TRBJ2-3; possible D gene TRBD2, 7 bases. Germline CDR1 and CDR2: SGHRS and YFSETQ. V shed 1 base and J shed 7 bases, with 13 bases lying between them. The CDR3 covers 14 residues. Written as DNA, the CDR3 is TGCGCCAGCAGCTTGAAGGGGGGGCACCATACGCAGTATTTT. Protein product: CASSLKGGHHTQYF.

The chain combines TRBV5-4 with TRBJ1-6, with D tentatively TRBD1 (6 bases). CDR3 length equals 14 residues. Per the germline V gene, CDR1 is SGHNT and CDR2 is YYREEE (reference sequence). V lost 4 bases and J lost 8, with 13 bases in between. The CDR3 spells CASSPGHRDSPLHF. The CDR3 DNA sequence: TGTGCCAGCAGCCCGGGACACCGGGATTCACCCCTCCACTTT.